This TCR beta chain originates from a study of blood T cell repertoires in COVID-19. Across the study: COVID-19 samples collected from the United States, Italy and Spain covered acute and convalescent phases. Nucleic acid was either cDNA or gDNA, and it came from T cells, B-cell-depleted T cells, or PBMCs.

Germline values: CDR1 SGHTA, CDR2 FQGNSA. The V gene end was trimmed by 11 bases and the J gene end by 5 bases; junction bases not matched to a gene: 9. This CDR3 region has 13 residues. Enrolled during active infection, Seattle patients were then followed longitudinally. In the authors' methods: Reference gene primer amplification yielded estimated nucleated cell counts. The method was immunoSEQ multiplex PCR; TCRdb's version includes in-frame clones alone and lacks a portion of them. D and trimming come from the DNA, and the V and J calls and clone size come from that table. The profile shows 150,000 or so clones, 80% to 95% of them singletons.

The chain has TRBV7-2 and TRBJ1-1; 9 bases align to TRBD1. Sample: peripheral blood. The clonotype was recovered from a man aged 25-45 years with COVID-19, enrolled during active disease. The CDR3 loop reads CAGGTGTRTEAFF. The CDR3 DNA reads as TGTGCCGGGGGGACAGGGACGAGAACTGAAGCTTTCTTT.